Presented here are 14 T cell receptor beta chains from one specimen sequenced in a study of shared clonotypes between healthy human individuals. TCRdb keeps only in-frame clones here, not all; method: immunoSEQ multiplex PCR. The data contain around 2.1 million clones, 90% to 95% of them singletons. CD45RO-negative cells were positively selected for CCR7, leaving out terminally differentiated effector memory CD45RA+ cells. Sequenced input: naive CD8+ T cells from PBMCs. The receptors come from a man in his late teens or twenties in good health. Some clones in this sample may be carry-over from other donors' samples.

This clone came up once. The chain combines TRBV29-1 with TRBJ2-5, with 8 positions matching TRBD2. CDR1 is SQVTM and CDR2 is ANQGSEA in the germline V gene. V trimming: 3 bases; J trimming: 2 bases; junction bases outside the gene matches: 8. The CDR3 spans 15 residues. Here the CDR3 DNA reads TGCAGCGTTGAGTCGATAGCGGGATCTCAAGAGACCCAGTACTTC. Translated, it gives CSVESIAGSQETQYF. Combining the CDR3 with reference TRBV29-1 and TRBJ2-5 gives the whole variable domain SAVISQKPSRDICQRGTSLTIQCQVDSQVTMMFWYRQQPGQSLTLIATANQGSEATYESGFVIDKFPISRPNLTFSTLTVSNMSPEDSSIYLCSVESIAGSQETQYFGPGTRLLVL.

The chain carries TRBV19 and TRBJ1-2; the D gene is possibly TRBD1 (5 bases). Germline V gene data show CDR1 as LNHDA and CDR2 as SQIVND (reference sequence). The V end was cut by 7 bases, the J end by 5 bases, with 11 bases between. The CDR3 sequence is 12 residues long. This CDR3 is CASIERGYGYTF. The CDR3 region has the DNA TGTGCCAGTATTGAGAGGGGTTATGGCTACACCTTC. Supplemented by reference TRBV19 and TRBJ1-2, the full variable domain reads DGGITQSPKYLFRKEGQNVTLSCEQNLNHDAMYWYRQDPGQGLRLIYYSQIVNDFQKGDIAEGYSVSREKKESFPLTVTSAQKNPTAFYLCASIERGYGYTFGSGTRLTVV.

The gene calls are TRBV7-9 and TRBJ2-7, with D perhaps TRBD1 (6 bases). The germline V and J ends were trimmed by 5 bases and 0 bases, with 11 bases remaining between them. This CDR3 has 14 residues. Germline CDR1 SEHNR, CDR2 FQNEAQ (reference sequence). CDR3 sequence (DNA): TGTGCCAGCAGCCCTACAGGGACCTCCTACGAGCAGTACTTC. Translated, it gives CASSPTGTSYEQYF.

The chain uses TRBV7-3 and TRBJ2-1; D is perhaps TRBD2 (5 bases). The V gene's germline CDR1 is SGHTA and CDR2 FQGTGA. This CDR3 contains 15 residues. The V end was cut by 2 bases, the J end by 0 bases, with 8 bases between. The chain's CDR3 is CASSLGSYSYNEQFF. DNA for the CDR3: TGTGCCAGCAGCTTAGGGAGCTACTCCTACAATGAGCAGTTCTTC.

The chain employs TRBV2 and TRBJ2-7; D is unresolved. Trimming stripped 1 base from V and 4 bases from J, with 8 bases between. Germline V gene lookup returns CDR1 SNHLY and CDR2 FYNNEI. The CDR3 extends over 13 amino acids. CDR3 sequence: CASSEGQFYEQYF. DNA of the CDR3: TGTGCCAGCAGTGAAGGGCAGTTTTACGAGCAGTACTTC.

The chain couples TRBV9 to TRBJ1-1; 7 bases are a match to TRBD1. The V and J ends lost 3 bases and 3 bases, in that order; junction bases with no gene match: 5. The CDR3 length is 14 residues. The germline gives CDR1 SGDLS, CDR2 YYNGEE. CDR3 coding DNA: TGTGCCAGCAGCGGCTCAGGGGGGGACACTGAAGCTTTCTTT. Protein: CASSGSGGDTEAFF.

The chain joins TRBV19 to TRBJ2-7; weak D call: TRBD1 (5 bases). CDR1 and CDR2 (germline): LNHDA, SQIVND (reference sequence). Between the trimmed V and J ends, which lost 2 bases and 3 bases, there was a span of 11 bases. The CDR3 runs 14 residues. CDR3 residues: CASSISGSGYEQYF. In DNA, the CDR3 is TGTGCCAGTAGTATATCAGGGTCGGGCTACGAGCAGTACTTC.

The V gene is TRBV18, the J gene TRBJ2-1; 9 nucleotides line up with TRBD1. CDR1 and CDR2 from the germline V gene are KGHSH and LQKENI. The V and J ends lost 3 bases and 8 bases, in that order; junction bases with no gene match: 8. This CDR3 has 15 amino acids. CDR3 residues: CASSPPGQGIYEQFF. In DNA form, the CDR3 reads TGTGCCAGCTCACCCCCGGGACAGGGAATCTATGAGCAGTTCTTC. The full variable domain, in which reference TRBV18 and TRBJ2-1 provide the parts outside the CDR3, is NAGVMQNPRHLVRRRGQEARLRCSPMKGHSHVYWYRQLPEEGLKFMVYLQKENIIDESGMPKERFSAEFPKEGPSILRIQQVVRGDSAAYFCASSPPGQGIYEQFFGPGTRLTVL.

A note on this clone: The same CDR3 also results from other DNA sequences found in this sample. The chain couples TRBV5-1 to TRBJ2-7, with no clear D. V was shortened by 0 bases and J by 3 bases, with 7 bases between the two germline ends. Looked up from germline, CDR1 is SGHRS and CDR2 is YFSETQ. The CDR3 length is 13 residues. This chain's CDR3 is CASSLGRYYEQYF. The CDR3 coding sequence is TGCGCCAGCAGCTTGGGCAGATACTACGAGCAGTACTTC. Looking up the rest from reference TRBV5-1 and TRBJ2-7 gives the full variable domain: KAGVTQTPRYLIKTRGQQVTLSCSPISGHRSVSWYQQTPGQGLQFLFEYFSETQRNKGNFPGRFSGRQFSNSRSEMNVSTLELGDSALYLCASSLGRYYEQYFGPGTRLTVT.

The chain carries TRBV4-2 and TRBJ2-1; TRBD1 matches at 7 bases. Germline V gene data show CDR1 as LGHNA and CDR2 as YNFKEQ. The CDR3 length is 16 residues. V lost 0 bases, J lost 4 bases, and 6 bases stayed unmatched. CDR3 sequence (DNA): TGTGCCAGCAGCCAAGATCTGGGACAGATGTACAATGAGCAGTTCTTC. This translates into CASSQDLGQMYNEQFF.

The genes are TRBV9 and TRBJ2-7; D possibly uses TRBD1 or TRBD2 (7 bases each). Trimming pared 1 base from V and 1 base from J, leaving 12 bases between. CDR1 and CDR2 from the germline V gene are SGDLS and YYNGEE. This CDR3 comprises 15 residues. The CDR3, as DNA: TGTGCCAGCAGCGTATCAGGGGGAGGGTCCTACGAGCAGTACTTC. This codes for CASSVSGGGSYEQYF.

V is TRBV6-5 and J is TRBJ1-1; 10 nucleotides match TRBD1. V lost 2 bases, J lost 2 bases, and 5 bases stayed unmatched. The CDR3 is 16 amino acids. The germline CDR1 and CDR2 sequences are MNHEY and SVGAGI. In nucleotides, the CDR3 is TGTGCCAGCAGTTACCACAGGGACAGGGGAAACACTGAAGCTTTCTTT. This encodes CASSYHRDRGNTEAFF.

This clone was detected only once. The chain employs TRBV27 and TRBJ2-1; D uncertain. The CDR3 is 15 amino acids. Trimming shortened V by 3 bases and J by 5 bases, and 14 bases separated the two germline ends. The germline CDR1 and CDR2 sequences are MNHEY and SMNVEV (reference sequence). The CDR3 region has the DNA TGTGCCAGCAGTTTCTTCCTCGGCCATCACAATGAGCAGTTCTTC. Translated: CASSFFLGHHNEQFF.

This clone was detected only once. This chain links TRBV5-1 with TRBJ2-7; D not resolved. Germline V lookup: CDR1 SGHRS, CDR2 YFSETQ. The CDR3 is made up of 14 amino acids. The V end lost 0 bases, the J end lost 0 bases, and 7 bases lay between the germline ends. This CDR3 reads CASSLERDSYEQYF. The CDR3 bases are TGCGCCAGCAGCTTGGAAAGGGACTCCTACGAGCAGTACTTC.